These 24 T cell receptor beta chains share one sample of origin, sequenced in a study of shared clonotypes between healthy human individuals. Measured with immunoSEQ multiplex PCR; TCRdb has only the in-frame clones, and not every one. The sample lists some 1,100,000 clones, approximately 80% occurring once. The sequencing sample was made of memory CD4+ T cells from PBMCs. The subset denotes: CD45RA-negative fraction. These receptors originate from a man younger than 30 in good health. Some clones in this sample may be carry-over from other donors' samples.

The chain uses TRBV15 and TRBJ2-3; tentatively, D is TRBD2 (7 bases). V shed 0 bases and J shed 8 bases, with 21 bases lying between them. The CDR3 has 17 amino acids. Per germline, CDR1 LNHNV and CDR2 YYDKDF (reference sequence). Here the CDR3 reads CATSRDRGSGLGGTQYF. The CDR3 nucleotides are TGTGCCACCAGCAGAGATCGAGGGTCCGGACTAGGGGGTACGCAGTATTTT.

The chain uses TRBV7-9 and TRBJ2-7, with TRBD1 matching 9 bases. With 5 bases clipped from V and 2 bases from J, the junction kept 4 bases outside the gene matches. The CDR3 is 14 residues long. CDR1 and CDR2 from the germline V gene are SEHNR and FQNEAQ (reference sequence). CDR3 in amino acids: CASSHRDRAYEQYF. The CDR3, as DNA: TGTGCCAGCAGCCACCGGGACAGGGCCTACGAGCAGTACTTC.

The chain links TRBV28 to TRBJ1-5; perhaps TRBD1 as D (6 bases). V was trimmed by 5 bases and J by 2 bases, leaving 16 bases between them. The CDR3 extends over 16 amino acids. Germline V CDR1 and CDR2: MDHEN, SYDVKM. CDR3 protein: CASSPPGVRGNQPQHF. CDR3 DNA sequence: TGTGCCAGCAGTCCGCCAGGGGTGCGGGGCAATCAGCCCCAGCATTTT.

About this clone: Additional DNA sequences in this sample encode the identical CDR3. The chain links TRBV11-2 to TRBJ2-1, with D unresolved. Germline V gene data show CDR1 as SGHAT and CDR2 as FQNNGV. The CDR3 contains 12 residues. Trimming stripped 0 bases from V and 8 bases from J, with 5 bases between. The CDR3 reads CASSLDRDEQFF. The CDR3, as DNA: TGTGCCAGCAGCTTAGATCGCGATGAGCAGTTCTTC.

As regards this clone: This sample also contains other DNA sequences that code for the same CDR3. The J gene is TRBJ2-7, the V gene TRBV5-1; TRBD1 matches 7 bases. The CDR3 contains 14 residues. V was pared by 3 bases and J by 2 bases, with 5 bases of the junction left unmatched. Per the germline V gene, CDR1 is SGHRS and CDR2 is YFSETQ. The CDR3 nucleotides are TGCGCCAGCAGCTCCCGGACAGGAGCCTACGAGCAGTACTTC. Residues: CASSSRTGAYEQYF.

The V call is TRBV2, the J call TRBJ2-1; possibly TRBD1 for D (6 bases). Between the trimmed V and J ends, which lost 4 bases and 10 bases, there was a span of 23 bases. The CDR3 spans 16 residues. Germline CDR1 is SNHLY and CDR2 is FYNNEI. DNA for the CDR3: TGTGCCAGCAGTGGAGGGCAGGGGCGCCCCAGTGGAGAGCAGTTCTTC. Translation gives CASSGGQGRPSGEQFF.

The chain recombines TRBV7-2 with TRBJ2-2; D remains unclear. The CDR3 sequence is 15 residues long. Germline-derived CDR1 and CDR2 are SGHTA and FQGNSA. Trimming left V 1 base short and J 5 bases short, with 11 bases between. For the CDR3, the DNA is TGTGCCAGCAGCTTAGAGGGCTTGAGTACCGGGGAGCTGTTTTTT. Its translation is CASSLEGLSTGELFF.

Points on this clone: This likely reflects a read error, since a far larger clone is one base away. For the CDR3, the DNA is TGTGCCAGCAGTGAGTCAGGGGGCGGATACGAGCAGTACTTC. It is translated as CASSESGGGYEQYF. The rearrangement links TRBV2 to TRBJ2-7, with 8 bases matching TRBD1. CDR1 and CDR2 (germline): SNHLY, FYNNEI. This CDR3 contains 14 residues. J was trimmed by 4 bases and V by 3 bases; bases with no gene match: 5. Full variable domain (missing parts from reference TRBV2 and TRBJ2-7): EPEVTQTPSHQVTQMGQEVILRCVPISNHLYFYWYRQILGQKVEFLVSFYNNEISEKSEIFDDQFSVERPDGSNFTLKIRSTKLEDSAMYFCASSESGGGYEQYFGPGTRLTVT.

This clone was picked up a small number of times. This chain joins TRBV4-3 and TRBJ1-2; 8 bases map to TRBD1. The trim removed 2 bases at V and 4 bases at J, leaving 18 bases unmatched. The germline gives CDR1 LGHNA, CDR2 YSLEER. CDR3 size: 19 residues. The CDR3 is CASSQQPEGWQGAIYGYTF. Here the CDR3 DNA reads TGCGCCAGCAGCCAACAACCCGAGGGGTGGCAGGGGGCAATCTATGGCTACACCTTC.

V is TRBV29-1 and J is TRBJ1-2, with 12 bases aligning to TRBD1. Germline V gives CDR1 SQVTM, CDR2 ANQGSEA. V shed 6 bases, J shed 3 bases, and the junction held 2 bases outside the gene matches. The CDR3 length is 13 residues. The CDR3 DNA sequence: TGCAGCGTGGGACAGGGGGCGTACTATGGCTACACCTTC. The encoded protein is CSVGQGAYYGYTF.

This clone was detected once. The chain carries TRBV11-2 and TRBJ2-7, with 8 bases fitting TRBD1. J lost 1 base, V lost 5 bases, and 4 bases had no gene match. This CDR3 is 14 amino acids long. Germline CDR1 SGHAT, CDR2 FQNNGV. Here the CDR3 reads CASSPGQGSYEQYF. DNA for the CDR3: TGTGCCAGCAGCCCCGGACAGGGTTCCTACGAGCAGTACTTC.

This sequence joins TRBV7-8 and TRBJ1-4, with D tentatively TRBD1 (6 bases). The V gene's germline CDR1 is SGHVS and CDR2 FQNEAQ. Trimming removed 3 bases from V and 8 bases from J, with 31 bases in between. The CDR3 covers 20 residues. CDR3 DNA: TGTGCCAGCAGCTTGTCCCGACGGACAAGGGGGGAGGGCGGAGGAGAAAAACTGTTTTTT. This encodes CASSLSRRTRGEGGGEKLFF. The variable domain in full, with the rest retrieved from reference TRBV7-8 and TRBJ1-4, is GAGVSQSPRYKVAKRGQDVALRCDPISGHVSLFWYQQALGQGPEFLTYFQNEAQLDKSGLPSDRFFAERPEGSVSTLKIQRTQQEDSAVYLCASSLSRRTRGEGGGEKLFFGSGTQLSVL.

There are many counts of this clone. The same CDR3 is also encoded by other DNA sequences in this sample. The chain uses TRBV6-5 and TRBJ1-1, with D uncertain. Germline V gene lookup returns CDR1 MNHEY and CDR2 SVGAGI. CDR3 length: 14 amino acids. V lost 0 bases and J 1 base, leaving 6 bases between the germline ends. The CDR3 DNA reads as TGTGCCAGCAGTTACTCGACGGCGAACACTGAAGCTTTCTTT. Its protein is CASSYSTANTEAFF.

For this clone: Other DNA variants within this sample encode the same CDR3. The chain couples TRBV27 to TRBJ2-7, with 11 bases matching TRBD2. Germline CDR1 MNHEY, CDR2 SMNVEV (reference sequence). The CDR3 length is 16 residues. With 0 bases clipped from V and 2 bases from J, the junction kept 3 bases outside the gene matches. CDR3 amino acids: CASSLSLAGGTYEQYF. The CDR3 DNA is TGTGCCAGCAGTTTATCCTTAGCGGGAGGGACCTACGAGCAGTACTTC.

This clone was observed a single time. J is TRBJ1-1 and V is TRBV6-6; the D gene is possibly TRBD1 (6 bases). CDR1 is MNHNY and CDR2 is SVGAGI in the germline V gene (reference sequence). Trimming stripped 4 bases from V and 11 bases from J, with 20 bases between. This CDR3 region has 14 residues. In DNA, the CDR3 is TGTGCCAGCAGTTCGGACAGCCGCAAACCCAGGGCTTTCTTT. This gives the protein CASSSDSRKPRAFF.

The chain recombines TRBV7-3 with TRBJ2-3; 8 bases agree with TRBD2. V was pared by 3 bases and J by 9 bases, with 14 bases of the junction left unmatched. The germline V gene encodes CDR1 SGHTA and CDR2 FQGTGA. The CDR3 is 16 amino acids. The CDR3 sequence is CASSLSGGLEGGTQYF. As DNA, the CDR3 is TGTGCCAGCAGCTTGTCCGGGGGACTAGAGGGAGGGACGCAGTATTTT.

The chain uses TRBV19 and TRBJ2-7; TRBD1 aligns across 8 bases. There are 16 residues in the CDR3. The germline V gene encodes CDR1 LNHDA and CDR2 SQIVND (reference sequence). V shed 5 bases, J shed 0 bases, and the junction held 9 bases outside the gene matches. CDR3 protein: CASSHRTGSFSYEQYF. The DNA for the CDR3 is TGTGCCAGTAGTCATCGGACAGGGAGTTTCTCCTACGAGCAGTACTTC.

The rearrangement uses TRBV28 and TRBJ2-7; D is uncertain. Germline CDR1 is MDHEN and CDR2 is SYDVKM. Trimming took off 4 bases at V and 3 bases at J, with 16 bases between the two ends. The CDR3 sequence is 15 residues long. The CDR3 is CASSWVSRYYYEQYF. In DNA form, the CDR3 reads TGTGCCAGCAGTTGGGTTAGTCGGTACTACTACGAGCAGTACTTC.

J is TRBJ2-7 and V is TRBV27, with TRBD1 matching 7 bases. CDR1 is MNHEY and CDR2 is SMNVEV in the germline V gene (reference sequence). Germline trimming cut 9 bases from V and 6 bases from J; bases unmatched to any gene: 14. This CDR3 is 14 amino acids long. The chain's CDR3 is CASRQGRGPGEQYF. The CDR3 DNA reads TGTGCCAGTAGACAGGGAAGGGGCCCGGGCGAGCAGTACTTC.

The CDR3 DNA follows: TGTGCCAGTAGTATTGTCAGGGGGTCCTACAATGAGCAGTTCTTC. Protein product: CASSIVRGSYNEQFF. The chain has TRBV19 and TRBJ2-1; 7 bases match TRBD1. The V segment lost 3 bases and the J segment 1 base; nucleotides outside the gene matches: 3. The CDR3 consists of 15 residues. The V gene's germline CDR1 is LNHDA and CDR2 SQIVND (reference sequence).

The rearrangement joins TRBV27 to TRBJ1-2, with D uncertain. This CDR3 region has 12 residues. V was cut by 6 bases and J by 5 bases, with 10 bases left in between. Germline loops: CDR1 MNHEY, CDR2 SMNVEV (reference sequence). The CDR3 loop is CASRHTEYGYTF. CDR3 coding DNA: TGTGCCAGCAGACATACGGAATATGGCTACACCTTC.

V and J are TRBV19 and TRBJ2-7; tentative D call: TRBD1 (6 bases). Germline CDR1 LNHDA, CDR2 SQIVND (reference sequence). V was cut by 4 bases and J by 9 bases, with 13 bases left in between. This CDR3 comprises 12 residues. The CDR3 is CASSTTTGGQYF. The CDR3 nucleotides are TGTGCCAGTAGTACCACGACAGGCGGGCAGTACTTC.

This clone was seen a handful of times. Other nucleotide sequences in the sample specify the same CDR3. The V gene is TRBV7-2, the J gene TRBJ2-3; D unresolved. V was shortened by 0 bases and J by 0 bases, with 1 base between the two germline ends. The CDR3 runs 13 residues. Germline CDR1 and CDR2: SGHTA and FQGNSA. The CDR3 sequence is CASSLASTDTQYF. CDR3 DNA sequence: TGTGCCAGCAGCTTAGCCAGCACAGATACGCAGTATTTT.

Here the CDR3 DNA reads TGTGCCGGGGGGGCCTCCTACGAGCAGTACTTC. Protein product: CAGGASYEQYF. This rearrangement joins TRBV2 to TRBJ2-7, with D possibly being TRBD2 (7 bases). Trimming took off 11 bases at V and 0 bases at J, with 8 bases between the two ends. From germline, CDR1 is SNHLY and CDR2 FYNNEI. The CDR3 has 11 amino acids.